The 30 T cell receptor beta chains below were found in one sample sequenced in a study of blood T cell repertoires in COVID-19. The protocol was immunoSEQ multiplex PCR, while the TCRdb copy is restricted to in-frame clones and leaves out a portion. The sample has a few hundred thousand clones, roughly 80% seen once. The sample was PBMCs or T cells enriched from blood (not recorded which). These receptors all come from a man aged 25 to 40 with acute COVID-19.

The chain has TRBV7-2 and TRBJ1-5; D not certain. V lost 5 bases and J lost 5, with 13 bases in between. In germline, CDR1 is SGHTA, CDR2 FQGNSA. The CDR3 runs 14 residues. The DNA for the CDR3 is TGTGCCAGCAGCCCCTTGGGGAGCGATCAGCCCCAGCATTTT. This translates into CASSPLGSDQPQHF. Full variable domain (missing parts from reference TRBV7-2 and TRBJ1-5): GAGVSQSPSNKVTEKGKDVELRCDPISGHTALYWYRQSLGQGLEFLIYFQGNSAPDKSGLPSDRFSAERTGGSVSTLTIQRTQQEDSAVYLCASSPLGSDQPQHFGDGTRLSIL.

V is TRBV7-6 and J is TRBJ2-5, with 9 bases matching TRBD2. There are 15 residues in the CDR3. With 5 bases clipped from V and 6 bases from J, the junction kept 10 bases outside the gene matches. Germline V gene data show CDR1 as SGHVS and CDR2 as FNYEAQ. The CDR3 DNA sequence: TGTGCCAGCAGCCGACGCGGGGGGGGAGGGCAGACCCAGTACTTC. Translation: CASSRRGGGGQTQYF.

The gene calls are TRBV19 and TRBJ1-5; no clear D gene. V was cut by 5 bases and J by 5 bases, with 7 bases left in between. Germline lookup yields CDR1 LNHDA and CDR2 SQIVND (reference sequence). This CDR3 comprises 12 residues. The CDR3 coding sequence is TGTGCCAGTAGTGCCGGTTATCAGCCCCAGCATTTT. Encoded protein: CASSAGYQPQHF.

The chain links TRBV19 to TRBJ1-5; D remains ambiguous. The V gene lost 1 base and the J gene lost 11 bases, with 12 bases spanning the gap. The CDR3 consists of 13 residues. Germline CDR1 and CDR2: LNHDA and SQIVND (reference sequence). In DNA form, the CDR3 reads TGTGCCAGTAGTATAGCCCTAAAGAGCGCCCAGCATTTT. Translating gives CASSIALKSAQHF.

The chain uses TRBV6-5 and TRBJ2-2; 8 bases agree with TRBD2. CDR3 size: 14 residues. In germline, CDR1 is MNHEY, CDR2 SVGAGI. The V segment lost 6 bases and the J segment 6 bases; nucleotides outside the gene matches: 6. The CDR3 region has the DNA TGTGCCAGCAGGGCCTCGGGGGGGGCCGGGGAGCTGTTTTTT. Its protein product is CASRASGGAGELFF.

The CDR3 region is CASSLTSGRGELFF. CDR3 coding DNA: TGTGCCAGCAGCTTAACTAGCGGGAGAGGGGAGCTGTTTTTT. This rearrangement joins TRBV11-3 to TRBJ2-2; 11 bases line up with TRBD2. CDR3 length: 14 amino acids. The germline V gene encodes CDR1 SGHNT and CDR2 YENEEA. V shed 2 bases and J 8 bases; nucleotides not matched to a gene: 1.

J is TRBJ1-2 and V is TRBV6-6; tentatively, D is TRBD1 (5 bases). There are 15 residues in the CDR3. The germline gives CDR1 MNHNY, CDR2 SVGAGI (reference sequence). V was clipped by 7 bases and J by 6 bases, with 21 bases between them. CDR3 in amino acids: CASIFGWGDQDGYTF. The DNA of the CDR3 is TGTGCCAGCATCTTCGGATGGGGGGACCAAGATGGCTACACCTTC.

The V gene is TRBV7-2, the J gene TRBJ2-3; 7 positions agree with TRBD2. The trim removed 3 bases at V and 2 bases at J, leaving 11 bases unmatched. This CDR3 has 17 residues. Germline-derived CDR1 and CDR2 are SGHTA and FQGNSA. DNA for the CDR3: TGTGCCAGCAGCTTGGAGCTAGCGGAGACCTTCACAGATACGCAGTATTTT. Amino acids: CASSLELAETFTDTQYF.

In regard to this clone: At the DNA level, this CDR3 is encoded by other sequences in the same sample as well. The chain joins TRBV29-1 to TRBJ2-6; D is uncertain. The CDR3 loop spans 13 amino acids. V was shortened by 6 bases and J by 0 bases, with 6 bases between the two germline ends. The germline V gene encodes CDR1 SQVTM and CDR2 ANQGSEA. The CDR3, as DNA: TGCAGCGTGCAACTCTCTGGGGCCAACGTCCTGACTTTC. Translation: CSVQLSGANVLTF.

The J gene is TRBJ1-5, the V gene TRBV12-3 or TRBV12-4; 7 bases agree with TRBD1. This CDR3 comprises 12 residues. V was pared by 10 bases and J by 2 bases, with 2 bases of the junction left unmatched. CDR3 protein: CATGQGNQPQHF. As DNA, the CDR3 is TGTGCCACCGGACAGGGCAATCAGCCCCAGCATTTT.

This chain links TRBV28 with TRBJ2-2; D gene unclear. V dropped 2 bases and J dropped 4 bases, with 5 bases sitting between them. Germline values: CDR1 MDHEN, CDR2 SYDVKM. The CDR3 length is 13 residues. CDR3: CASSLQITGELFF. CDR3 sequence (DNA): TGTGCCAGCAGTTTACAGATCACCGGGGAGCTGTTTTTT.

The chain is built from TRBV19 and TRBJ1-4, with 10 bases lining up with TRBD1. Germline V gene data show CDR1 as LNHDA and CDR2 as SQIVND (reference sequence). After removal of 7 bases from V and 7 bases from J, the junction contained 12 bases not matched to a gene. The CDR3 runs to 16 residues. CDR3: CASTYGTGDAGEKLFF. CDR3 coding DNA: TGTGCCAGTACCTACGGGACAGGGGATGCGGGTGAAAAACTGTTTTTT.

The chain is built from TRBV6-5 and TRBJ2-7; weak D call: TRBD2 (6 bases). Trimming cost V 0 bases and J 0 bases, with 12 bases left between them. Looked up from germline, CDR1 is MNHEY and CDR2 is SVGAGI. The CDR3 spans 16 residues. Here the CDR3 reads CASSYSISGSSYEQYV. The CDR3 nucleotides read TGTGCCAGCAGTTACTCGATTAGCGGATCCTCCTACGAGCAGTACGTC.

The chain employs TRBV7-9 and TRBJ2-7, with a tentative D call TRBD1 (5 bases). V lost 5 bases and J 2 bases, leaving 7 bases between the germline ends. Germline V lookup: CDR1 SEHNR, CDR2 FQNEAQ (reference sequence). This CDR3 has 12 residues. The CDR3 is CASSETAYEQYV. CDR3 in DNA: TGTGCCAGCAGCGAGACAGCCTACGAGCAGTACGTC.

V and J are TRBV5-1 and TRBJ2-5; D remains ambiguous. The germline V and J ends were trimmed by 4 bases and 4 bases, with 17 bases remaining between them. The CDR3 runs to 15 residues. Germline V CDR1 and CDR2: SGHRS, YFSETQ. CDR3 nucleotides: TGCGCCAGCAGCCAGCAGCGTCGCGCTGGAGAGACCCAGTACTTC. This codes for CASSQQRRAGETQYF.

In nucleotides, the CDR3 is TGTGCCAGCCACACTCTGCCGGCAGGGGTAAACTATGGCTACACCTTC. It translates to CASHTLPAGVNYGYTF. The chain links TRBV28 to TRBJ1-2; D may be TRBD1 (6 bases). The germline V gene encodes CDR1 MDHEN and CDR2 SYDVKM. The CDR3 totals 16 residues. Trimming took off 8 bases at V and 2 bases at J, with 21 bases between the two ends.

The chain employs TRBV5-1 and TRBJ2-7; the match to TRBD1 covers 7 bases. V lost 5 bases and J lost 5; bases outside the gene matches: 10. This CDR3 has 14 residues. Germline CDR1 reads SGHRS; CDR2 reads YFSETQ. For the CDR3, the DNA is TGCGCCAGCAGTCCGACGACAGGGATTAACGAGCAGTACGTC. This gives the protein CASSPTTGINEQYV.

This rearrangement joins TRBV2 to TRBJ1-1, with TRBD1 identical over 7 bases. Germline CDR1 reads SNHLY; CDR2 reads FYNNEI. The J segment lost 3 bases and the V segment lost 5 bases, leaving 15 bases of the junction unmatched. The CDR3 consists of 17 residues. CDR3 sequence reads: CASSYTGVAVWDTEAFF. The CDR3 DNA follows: TGTGCCAGCAGTTATACAGGGGTTGCGGTTTGGGACACTGAAGCTTTCTTT.

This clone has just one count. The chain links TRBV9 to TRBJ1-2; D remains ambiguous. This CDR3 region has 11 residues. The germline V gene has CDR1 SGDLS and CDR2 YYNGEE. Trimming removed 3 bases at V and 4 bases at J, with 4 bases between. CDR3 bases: TGTGCCAGCAGCGACAGCTATGGCTACACCTTC. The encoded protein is CASSDSYGYTF.

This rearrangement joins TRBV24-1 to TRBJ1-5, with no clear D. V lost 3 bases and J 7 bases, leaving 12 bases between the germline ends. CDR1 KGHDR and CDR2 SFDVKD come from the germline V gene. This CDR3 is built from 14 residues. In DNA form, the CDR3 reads TGTGCCACCAGTGATGAGGGAGGGCGACAGCCCCAGCATTTT. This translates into CATSDEGGRQPQHF.

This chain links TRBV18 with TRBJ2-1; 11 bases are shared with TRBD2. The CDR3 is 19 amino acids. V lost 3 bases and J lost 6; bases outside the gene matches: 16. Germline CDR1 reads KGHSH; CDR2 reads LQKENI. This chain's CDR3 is CASSPQSLAGGIYLNEQFF. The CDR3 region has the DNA TGTGCCAGCTCACCGCAGTCGCTAGCGGGGGGAATCTACCTCAATGAGCAGTTCTTC.

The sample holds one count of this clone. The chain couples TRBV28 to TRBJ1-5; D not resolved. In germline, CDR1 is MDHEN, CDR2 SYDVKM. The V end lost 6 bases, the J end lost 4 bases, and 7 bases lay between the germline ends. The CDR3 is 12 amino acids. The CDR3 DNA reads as TGTGCCAGCAGCCTCCTTAATCAGCCCCAGCATTTT. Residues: CASSLLNQPQHF.

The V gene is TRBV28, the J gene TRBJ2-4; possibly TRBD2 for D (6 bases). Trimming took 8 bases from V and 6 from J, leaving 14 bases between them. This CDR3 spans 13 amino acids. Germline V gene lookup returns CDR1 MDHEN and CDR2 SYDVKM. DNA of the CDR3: TGTGCCAGCGGGGAGGCCCTTAGAAACATTCAGTACTTC. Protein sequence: CASGEALRNIQYF.

The DNA of the CDR3 is TGTGCCAGCAGCTTAGGACAGGGCTACACCTTC. Translated: CASSLGQGYTF. This chain joins TRBV5-4 and TRBJ1-2, with D perhaps TRBD1 (6 bases). V gave up 2 bases and J gave up 8 bases, with 7 bases separating them. The CDR3 sequence is 11 residues long. The germline V gene encodes CDR1 SGHNT and CDR2 YYREEE (reference sequence).

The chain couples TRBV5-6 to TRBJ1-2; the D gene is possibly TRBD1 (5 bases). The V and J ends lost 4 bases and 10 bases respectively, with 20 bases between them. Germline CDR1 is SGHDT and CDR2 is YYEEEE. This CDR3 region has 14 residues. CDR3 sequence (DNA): TGTGCCAGCAGCCTGCCGAGTGGGGGGACCGCCTACACCTTC. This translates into CASSLPSGGTAYTF.

The CDR3 spells CASSLAGGEGYTF. For the CDR3, the DNA is TGTGCCAGCAGCTTAGCGGGGGGTGAAGGCTACACCTTC. The V and J genes are TRBV11-2 and TRBJ1-2; TRBD1 might be the D (5 bases). The CDR3 consists of 13 residues. Germline CDR1 reads SGHAT; CDR2 reads FQNNGV. V lost 1 base to trimming and J lost 8 bases, with 11 bases between them. Full variable domain (outside the CDR3, taken from reference TRBV11-2 and TRBJ1-2): EAGVAQSPRYKIIEKRQSVAFWCNPISGHATLYWYQQILGQGPKLLIQFQNNGVVDDSQLPKDRFSAERLKGVDSTLKIQPAKLEDSAVYLCASSLAGGEGYTFGSGTRLTVV.

In DNA, the CDR3 is TGTGCCAGTAGTATCCGAGACACTAACTATGGCTACACCTTC. Translated: CASSIRDTNYGYTF. The rearrangement uses TRBV19 and TRBJ1-2; D remains ambiguous. Trimming removed 3 bases from V and 0 bases from J, with 8 bases in between. The germline V gene encodes CDR1 LNHDA and CDR2 SQIVND (reference sequence). This CDR3 spans 14 amino acids.

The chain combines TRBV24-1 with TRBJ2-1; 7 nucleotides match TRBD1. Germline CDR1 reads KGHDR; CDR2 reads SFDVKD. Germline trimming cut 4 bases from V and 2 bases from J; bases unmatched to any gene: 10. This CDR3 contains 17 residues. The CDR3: CATSDLSRDSTYNEQFF. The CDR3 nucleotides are TGTGCCACCAGTGACCTCAGCCGGGACAGTACCTACAATGAGCAGTTCTTC.

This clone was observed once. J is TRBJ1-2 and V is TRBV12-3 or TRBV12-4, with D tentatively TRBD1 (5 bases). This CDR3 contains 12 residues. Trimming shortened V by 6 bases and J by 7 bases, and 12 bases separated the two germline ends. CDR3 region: CASRFGGGGYTF. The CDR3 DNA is TGTGCCAGCAGATTCGGGGGTGGTGGCTACACCTTC.

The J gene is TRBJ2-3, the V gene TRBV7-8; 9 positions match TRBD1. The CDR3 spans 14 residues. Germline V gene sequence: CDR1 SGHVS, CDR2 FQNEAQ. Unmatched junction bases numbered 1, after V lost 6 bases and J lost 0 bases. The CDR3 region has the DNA TGTGCCAGCAGACAGGGGGCGAGCACAGATACGCAGTATTTT. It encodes CASRQGASTDTQYF.